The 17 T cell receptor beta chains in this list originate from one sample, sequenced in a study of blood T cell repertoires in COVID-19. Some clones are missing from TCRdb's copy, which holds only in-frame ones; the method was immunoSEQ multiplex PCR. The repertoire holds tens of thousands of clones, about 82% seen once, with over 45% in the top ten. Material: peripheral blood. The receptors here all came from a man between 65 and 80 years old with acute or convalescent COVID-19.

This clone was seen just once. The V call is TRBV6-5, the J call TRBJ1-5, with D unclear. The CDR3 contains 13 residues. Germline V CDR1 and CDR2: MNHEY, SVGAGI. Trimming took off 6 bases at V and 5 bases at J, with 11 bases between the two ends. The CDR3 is CASRVSAYQPQHF. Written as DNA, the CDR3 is TGTGCCAGCAGAGTCAGCGCGTATCAGCCCCAGCATTTT.

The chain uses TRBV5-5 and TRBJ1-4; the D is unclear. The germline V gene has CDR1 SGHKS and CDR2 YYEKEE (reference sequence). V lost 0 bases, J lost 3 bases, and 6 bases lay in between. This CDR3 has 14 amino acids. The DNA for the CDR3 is TGTGCCAGCAGCTTGGTATCGTCTAATGAAAAACTGTTTTTT. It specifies CASSLVSSNEKLFF.

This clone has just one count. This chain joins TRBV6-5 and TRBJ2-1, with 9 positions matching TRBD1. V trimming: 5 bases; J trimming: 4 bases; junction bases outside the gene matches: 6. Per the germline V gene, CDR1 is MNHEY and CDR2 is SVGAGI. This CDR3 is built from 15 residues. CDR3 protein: CASSPSGQGYNEQFF. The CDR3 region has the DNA TGTGCCAGCAGTCCTTCGGGACAGGGATACAATGAGCAGTTCTTC.

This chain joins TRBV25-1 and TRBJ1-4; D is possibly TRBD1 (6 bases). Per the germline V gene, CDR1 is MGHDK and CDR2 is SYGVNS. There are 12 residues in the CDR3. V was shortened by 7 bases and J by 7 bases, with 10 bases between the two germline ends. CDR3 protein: CASTRGAEKLFF. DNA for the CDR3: TGTGCCAGCACCAGGGGTGCTGAAAAACTGTTTTTT.

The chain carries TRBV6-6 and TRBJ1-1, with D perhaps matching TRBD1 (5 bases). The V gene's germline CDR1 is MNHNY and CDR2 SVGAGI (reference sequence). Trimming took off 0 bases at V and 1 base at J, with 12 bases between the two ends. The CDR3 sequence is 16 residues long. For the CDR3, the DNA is TGTGCCAGCAGTTACTCGATGTCCAGGGAGAACACTGAAGCTTTCTTT. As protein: CASSYSMSRENTEAFF.

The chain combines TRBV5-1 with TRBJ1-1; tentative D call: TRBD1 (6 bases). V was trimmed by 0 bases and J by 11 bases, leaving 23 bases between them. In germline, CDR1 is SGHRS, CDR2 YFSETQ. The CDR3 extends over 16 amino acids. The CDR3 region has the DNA TGCGCCAGCAGCTTGGCCGGGGCAGGGGCGTCTAACGAGGCTTTCTTT. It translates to CASSLAGAGASNEAFF.

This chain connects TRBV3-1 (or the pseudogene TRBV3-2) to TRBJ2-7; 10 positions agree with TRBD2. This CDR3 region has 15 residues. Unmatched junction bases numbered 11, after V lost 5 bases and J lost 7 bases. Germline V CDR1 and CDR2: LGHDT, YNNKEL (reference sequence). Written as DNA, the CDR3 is TGTGCCAGCAGCAGCCCCCTAGCGGGAGCGGGGGAGCAGTACTTC. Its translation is CASSSPLAGAGEQYF.

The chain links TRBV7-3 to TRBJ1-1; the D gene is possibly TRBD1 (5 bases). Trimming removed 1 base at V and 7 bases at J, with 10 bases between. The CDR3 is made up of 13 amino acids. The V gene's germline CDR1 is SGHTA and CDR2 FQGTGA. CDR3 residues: CASSLMAGNEAFF. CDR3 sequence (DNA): TGTGCCAGCAGCTTAATGGCAGGGAATGAAGCTTTCTTT. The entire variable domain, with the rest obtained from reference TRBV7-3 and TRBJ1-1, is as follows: GAGVSQTPSNKVTEKGKYVELRCDPISGHTALYWYRQSLGQGPEFLIYFQGTGAADDSGLPNDRFFAVRPEGSVSTLKIQRTERGDSAVYLCASSLMAGNEAFFGQGTRLTVV.

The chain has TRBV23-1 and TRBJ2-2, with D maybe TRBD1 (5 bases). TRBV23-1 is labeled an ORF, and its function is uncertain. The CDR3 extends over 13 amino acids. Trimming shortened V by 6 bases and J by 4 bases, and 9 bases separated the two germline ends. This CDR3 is CASSRVCTGELFF. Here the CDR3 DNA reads TGCGCCAGCAGCAGGGTTTGCACCGGGGAGCTGTTTTTT.

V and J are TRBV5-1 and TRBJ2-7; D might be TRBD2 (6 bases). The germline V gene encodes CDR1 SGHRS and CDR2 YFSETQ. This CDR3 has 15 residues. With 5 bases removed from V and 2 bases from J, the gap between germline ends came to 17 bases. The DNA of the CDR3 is TGCGCCAGCAGTCCTTGGGACTTGGACCCCTACGAGCAGTACTTC. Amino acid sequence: CASSPWDLDPYEQYF.

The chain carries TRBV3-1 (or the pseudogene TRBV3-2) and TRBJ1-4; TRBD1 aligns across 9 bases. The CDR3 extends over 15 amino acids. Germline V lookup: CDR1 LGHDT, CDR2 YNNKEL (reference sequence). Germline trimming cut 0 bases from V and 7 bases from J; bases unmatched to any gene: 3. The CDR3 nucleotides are TGTGCCAGCAGCCAAGATGCGACAGGGGGTGAAAAACTGTTTTTT. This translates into CASSQDATGGEKLFF.

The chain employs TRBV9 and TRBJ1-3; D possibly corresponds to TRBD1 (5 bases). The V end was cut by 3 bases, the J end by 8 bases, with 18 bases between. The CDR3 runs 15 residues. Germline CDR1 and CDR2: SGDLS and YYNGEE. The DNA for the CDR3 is TGTGCCAGCAGCGGAAGAGGTGGGGCCGCGGACACCATATATTTT. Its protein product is CASSGRGGAADTIYF. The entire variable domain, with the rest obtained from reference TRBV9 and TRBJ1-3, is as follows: DSGVTQTPKHLITATGQRVTLRCSPRSGDLSVYWYQQSLDQGLQFLIQYYNGEERAKGNILERFSAQQFPDLHSELNLSSLELGDSALYFCASSGRGGAADTIYFGEGSWLTVV.

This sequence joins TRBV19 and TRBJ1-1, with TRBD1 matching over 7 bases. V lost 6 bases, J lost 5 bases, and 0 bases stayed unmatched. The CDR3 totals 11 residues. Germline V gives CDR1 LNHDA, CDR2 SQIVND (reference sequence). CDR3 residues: CASRQGTEAFF. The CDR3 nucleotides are TGTGCCAGTAGACAGGGGACTGAAGCTTTCTTT.

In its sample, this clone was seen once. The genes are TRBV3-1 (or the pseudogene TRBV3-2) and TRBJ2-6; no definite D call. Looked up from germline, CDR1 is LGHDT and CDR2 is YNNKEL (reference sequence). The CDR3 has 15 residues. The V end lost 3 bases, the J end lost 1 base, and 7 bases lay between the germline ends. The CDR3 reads CASSHTESGANVLTF. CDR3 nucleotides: TGTGCCAGCAGCCACACAGAATCTGGGGCCAACGTCCTGACTTTC.

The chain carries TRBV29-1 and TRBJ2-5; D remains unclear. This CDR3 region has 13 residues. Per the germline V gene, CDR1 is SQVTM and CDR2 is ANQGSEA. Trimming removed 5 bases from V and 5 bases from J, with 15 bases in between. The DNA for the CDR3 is TGCAGCGTTACATTTCCCCTCCGTGAGACCCAGTACTTC. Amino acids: CSVTFPLRETQYF.

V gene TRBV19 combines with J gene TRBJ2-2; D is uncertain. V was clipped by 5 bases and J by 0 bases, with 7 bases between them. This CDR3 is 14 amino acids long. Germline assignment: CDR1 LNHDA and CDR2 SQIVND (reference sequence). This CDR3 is CASSYSTNTGELFF. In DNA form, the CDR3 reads TGTGCCAGTAGTTATAGCACGAACACCGGGGAGCTGTTTTTT.

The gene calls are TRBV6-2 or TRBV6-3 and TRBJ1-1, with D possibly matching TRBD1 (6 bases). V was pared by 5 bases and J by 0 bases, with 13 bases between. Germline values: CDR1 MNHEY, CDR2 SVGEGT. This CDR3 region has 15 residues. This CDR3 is CASSLRTAMNTEAFF. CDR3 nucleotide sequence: TGTGCCAGCAGTCTCAGGACAGCCATGAACACTGAAGCTTTCTTT.